A selection of T cell receptor beta chains follows, all from one sample in a study of blood T cell repertoires in COVID-19. Assay used: immunoSEQ multiplex PCR; TCRdb lists only in-frame clones, some missing. The data contain over 50,000 clones, roughly 84% of them singletons. The sample consisted of peripheral blood. The receptors derive from a man aged 65 to 85 with active COVID-19. The CDR3 runs from the conserved cysteine through the conserved F or W. Each record gives: D gene, V gene, J gene, clone size, CDR3 DNA, CDR3 protein. A D gene is named only where the DNA matches it firmly. Size is omitted from some rows. Given values are once, few, many or a class for expanded clones.

d_gene: TRBD1; v_gene: TRBV28; j_gene: TRBJ1-1; abundance: once; CDR3nt: TGTGCCAGCAGTGCCGGGACAGGGTCCACTGAAGCTTTCTTT; CDR3aa: CASSAGTGSTEAFF
d_gene: .; v_gene: TRBV5-4; j_gene: TRBJ2-7; abundance: .; CDR3nt: TGTGCCAGCAGCTTGGACAACTACGAGCAGTACTTC; CDR3aa: CASSLDNYEQYF
d_gene: .; v_gene: TRBV29-1; j_gene: TRBJ1-1; abundance: once; CDR3nt: TGCAGCGTCTCGCGGGGGGGTGTGAACACTGAAGCTTTCTTT; CDR3aa: CSVSRGGVNTEAFF
d_gene: .; v_gene: TRBV28; j_gene: TRBJ1-6; abundance: .; CDR3nt: TGTGCCAGCCTCCGGGGTGCCGTATATAATTCACCCCTCCACTTT; CDR3aa: CASLRGAVYNSPLHF
d_gene: TRBD1; v_gene: TRBV18; j_gene: TRBJ1-1; abundance: .; CDR3nt: TGTGCCAGCTCACCACCGGGGACAGCCAACACTGAAGCTTTCTTT; CDR3aa: CASSPPGTANTEAFF
d_gene: .; v_gene: TRBV7-2; j_gene: TRBJ2-1; abundance: .; CDR3nt: TGTGCCAGCAGCTTAGGGCTGGTTGAGCAGTTCTTC; CDR3aa: CASSLGLVEQFF
d_gene: TRBD1; v_gene: TRBV5-1; j_gene: TRBJ2-1; abundance: .; CDR3nt: TGCGCCAGCAGCAGGCAGGGGGCTTACAATGAGCAGTTCTTC; CDR3aa: CASSRQGAYNEQFF
d_gene: TRBD1; v_gene: TRBV5-1; j_gene: TRBJ2-7; abundance: once; CDR3nt: TGCGCCAGCAGCTTCCTGGACAGGGTCTACGAGCAGTACTTC; CDR3aa: CASSFLDRVYEQYF
d_gene: TRBD1; v_gene: TRBV5-1; j_gene: TRBJ2-3; abundance: .; CDR3nt: TGCGCCAGCAGCTTTGGGGACAGGGGCACAGATACGCAGTATTTT; CDR3aa: CASSFGDRGTDTQYF
d_gene: .; v_gene: TRBV7-9; j_gene: TRBJ1-3; abundance: .; CDR3nt: TGTGCCAGCAGCCAAGGGGGGGGCTCTGGAAACACCATATATTTT; CDR3aa: CASSQGGGSGNTIYF
d_gene: TRBD1; v_gene: TRBV9; j_gene: TRBJ1-1; abundance: once; CDR3nt: TGTGCCAGCAGCGGGGGGACAGGCTACACTGAAGCTTTCTTT; CDR3aa: CASSGGTGYTEAFF
d_gene: .; v_gene: TRBV3-1/TRBV3-2; j_gene: TRBJ1-2; abundance: .; CDR3nt: TGTGCCAGCAGCCAAGCAGATAGGAGCTCTTATGGCTACACCTTC; CDR3aa: CASSQADRSSYGYTF
d_gene: .; v_gene: TRBV3-1/TRBV3-2; j_gene: TRBJ1-5; abundance: .; CDR3nt: TGTGCCAGCAGCCTCCACGAGGGCTCCCAGCATTTT; CDR3aa: CASSLHEGSQHF
d_gene: .; v_gene: TRBV18; j_gene: TRBJ2-5; abundance: .; CDR3nt: TGTGCCAGCTCACCCGAGAAGACCCAGTACTTC; CDR3aa: CASSPEKTQYF
d_gene: TRBD1; v_gene: TRBV6-6; j_gene: TRBJ1-3; abundance: once; CDR3nt: TGTGCCAGCAGTTACTCAGGGGGACAGGGTCACACCATATATTTT; CDR3aa: CASSYSGGQGHTIYF
d_gene: TRBD2; v_gene: TRBV10-3; j_gene: TRBJ2-3; abundance: .; CDR3nt: TGTGCCATCAGTGCTCTACTAGCGGGGAGGGGGGATACGCAGTATTTT; CDR3aa: CAISALLAGRGDTQYF
d_gene: .; v_gene: TRBV11-2; j_gene: TRBJ1-4; abundance: .; CDR3nt: TGTGCCAGCAGCTTAGCGGGTCTCGCCCTAAATGAAAAACTGTTTTTT; CDR3aa: CASSLAGLALNEKLFF
d_gene: TRBD1; v_gene: TRBV19; j_gene: TRBJ1-5; abundance: .; CDR3nt: TGTGCCAGTAGTACCCGCGGGCAGGGGGCCACTAATCAGCCCCAGCATTTT; CDR3aa: CASSTRGQGATNQPQHF
d_gene: .; v_gene: TRBV7-2; j_gene: TRBJ2-3; abundance: .; CDR3nt: TGTGCCAGCAGTCCCGCGCTTAGCGGCACAGATACGCAGTATTTT; CDR3aa: CASSPALSGTDTQYF
d_gene: .; v_gene: TRBV20-1; j_gene: TRBJ1-6; abundance: .; CDR3nt: TGCAGTGCTAGTAGACAGCTTAATAATTCACCCCTCCACTTT; CDR3aa: CSASRQLNNSPLHF
d_gene: .; v_gene: TRBV5-6; j_gene: TRBJ2-5; abundance: .; CDR3nt: TGTGCCAGCAGCTTAGTGAGGGGGGGATACCAAGAGACCCAGTACTTC; CDR3aa: CASSLVRGGYQETQYF
d_gene: .; v_gene: TRBV5-1; j_gene: TRBJ1-3; abundance: .; CDR3nt: TGCGCCAGCAGCTCAGAAGGGAGTGGAAACACCATATATTTT; CDR3aa: CASSSEGSGNTIYF
d_gene: .; v_gene: TRBV9; j_gene: TRBJ1-5; abundance: .; CDR3nt: TGTGCCAGCAGCCCAGATAACAGGGATCAACCCCAGCATTTT; CDR3aa: CASSPDNRDQPQHF
d_gene: .; v_gene: TRBV6-5; j_gene: TRBJ2-1; abundance: .; CDR3nt: TGTGCCAGCAGTTACCTGGGGCCTAGGCTTGGGGAGCAGTTCTTC; CDR3aa: CASSYLGPRLGEQFF
d_gene: .; v_gene: TRBV7-3; j_gene: TRBJ1-1; abundance: .; CDR3nt: TGTGCCAGCAGCTTAGGCACAGGGACAACTGAAGCTTTCTTT; CDR3aa: CASSLGTGTTEAFF
d_gene: TRBD1; v_gene: TRBV18; j_gene: TRBJ2-7; abundance: .; CDR3nt: TGTGCCAGCTCACCCCGGACAGGGTTAGCGTACGAGCAGTACTTC; CDR3aa: CASSPRTGLAYEQYF
d_gene: .; v_gene: TRBV11-3; j_gene: TRBJ1-4; abundance: .; CDR3nt: TGTGCCAGCAGCTTTCAAGGGGTTGAAAAACTGTTTTTT; CDR3aa: CASSFQGVEKLFF
d_gene: .; v_gene: TRBV19; j_gene: TRBJ2-5; abundance: .; CDR3nt: TGTGCCAGTAGTATAGTGAAGGGGCAAGAGACCCAGTACTTC; CDR3aa: CASSIVKGQETQYF
d_gene: TRBD2; v_gene: TRBV24-1; j_gene: TRBJ2-5; abundance: .; CDR3nt: TGTGCCACCAGTCAGGGGACTAGCGGGGGGAAGGAGACCCAGTACTTC; CDR3aa: CATSQGTSGGKETQYF
d_gene: .; v_gene: TRBV7-9; j_gene: TRBJ2-7; abundance: .; CDR3nt: TGTGCCAGCAGCTTCTATGGGGGCGGAGAGCAGTACTTC; CDR3aa: CASSFYGGGEQYF
d_gene: .; v_gene: TRBV7-2; j_gene: TRBJ1-1; abundance: .; CDR3nt: TGTGCCAGCAGCTTAGCCTTATCTACGAACACTGAAGCTTTCTTT; CDR3aa: CASSLALSTNTEAFF
d_gene: TRBD1; v_gene: TRBV7-6; j_gene: TRBJ2-1; abundance: .; CDR3nt: TGTGCCAGCAGCTTAGGATTGGGACAGTTCAATGAGCAGTTCTTC; CDR3aa: CASSLGLGQFNEQFF
d_gene: .; v_gene: TRBV24-1; j_gene: TRBJ2-1; abundance: .; CDR3nt: TGTGCCACCAGTGGCCCAGGAGGGACAGATTACAATGAGCAGTTCTTC; CDR3aa: CATSGPGGTDYNEQFF
d_gene: TRBD1; v_gene: TRBV5-1; j_gene: TRBJ2-2; abundance: .; CDR3nt: TGCGCCAGCAGCTTGCGGGACAGGGATTATACCGGGGAGCTGTTTTTT; CDR3aa: CASSLRDRDYTGELFF
d_gene: TRBD1; v_gene: TRBV24-1; j_gene: TRBJ1-1; abundance: .; CDR3nt: TGTGCCACCAGTGATTGGTCTCGGACAGGTTCATGGTACACTGAAGCTTTCTTT; CDR3aa: CATSDWSRTGSWYTEAFF
d_gene: .; v_gene: TRBV19; j_gene: TRBJ2-1; abundance: once; CDR3nt: TGTGCCAGTAGTATCGGGAGTAACAATGAGCAGTTCTTC; CDR3aa: CASSIGSNNEQFF
d_gene: .; v_gene: TRBV4-3; j_gene: TRBJ2-1; abundance: .; CDR3nt: TGCGCCAGCAGCCATGACGGACTATCTTCCTACAATGAGCAGTTCTTC; CDR3aa: CASSHDGLSSYNEQFF
d_gene: TRBD2; v_gene: TRBV4-3; j_gene: TRBJ2-3; abundance: .; CDR3nt: TGCGCCAGCAGCCAACACCGGGAGGGAACGCAGTATTTT; CDR3aa: CASSQHREGTQYF
d_gene: .; v_gene: TRBV6-5; j_gene: TRBJ1-2; abundance: .; CDR3nt: .; CDR3aa: CASSYSNFGTGSLSTF
d_gene: .; v_gene: TRBV5-6; j_gene: TRBJ1-5; abundance: .; CDR3nt: TGTGCCAGCAGCTTGGGGTTGGATGGGCGTCAGCCCCAGCATTTT; CDR3aa: CASSLGLDGRQPQHF
d_gene: .; v_gene: TRBV7-2; j_gene: TRBJ2-5; abundance: .; CDR3nt: TGTGCCAGCAGCTTAGATTGGGGCAGGAGACGGACCCAGTACTTC; CDR3aa: CASSLDWGRRRTQYF
d_gene: .; v_gene: TRBV30; j_gene: TRBJ1-2; abundance: .; CDR3nt: TGTGCCTGGAGTAGGGAGGGCGGCTACACCTTC; CDR3aa: CAWSREGGYTF
d_gene: TRBD2; v_gene: TRBV6-4; j_gene: TRBJ2-7; abundance: once; CDR3nt: TGTGCCAGCACCCTGACGGGGACTAGCGGGGCCTGCTACGAGCAGTACTTC; CDR3aa: CASTLTGTSGACYEQYF
d_gene: .; v_gene: TRBV18; j_gene: TRBJ2-4; abundance: .; CDR3nt: TGTGCCAGCTCACCAGACAGGCTCGCCGAAAACATTCAGTACTTC; CDR3aa: CASSPDRLAENIQYF
d_gene: .; v_gene: TRBV24-1; j_gene: TRBJ2-5; abundance: .; CDR3nt: TGTGCCACCAGTGATTCCACGACAGGCGGGGAGACCCAGTACTTC; CDR3aa: CATSDSTTGGETQYF
d_gene: .; v_gene: TRBV7-9; j_gene: TRBJ2-3; abundance: once; CDR3nt: TGTGCCAGCAGCTGGAGGGCGGGTCCCACAGATACGCAGTATTTT; CDR3aa: CASSWRAGPTDTQYF
d_gene: .; v_gene: TRBV12-3/TRBV12-4; j_gene: TRBJ1-2; abundance: .; CDR3nt: TGTGCCAGCATTTCCGGGACAACCTATGGCTACACCTTC; CDR3aa: CASISGTTYGYTF
d_gene: .; v_gene: TRBV7-3; j_gene: TRBJ1-2; abundance: .; CDR3nt: TGTGCCAGCGGCCCAACCGCGGGAGGGGGCTATGGCTACACCTTC; CDR3aa: CASGPTAGGGYGYTF
d_gene: TRBD1; v_gene: TRBV6-1; j_gene: TRBJ1-5; abundance: .; CDR3nt: TGTGCCAGCAGTGAACGCTCCGGGACAGGCAATCAGCCCCAGCATTTT; CDR3aa: CASSERSGTGNQPQHF